This T cell receptor (beta chain) was identified in a study of blood T cell repertoires in COVID-19. The CDR3 sequence is 16 residues long. Deletions cut 3 bases from V and 3 bases from J, with 13 bases between. Germline CDR1 and CDR2: SGDLS and YYNGEE. Profiling relied on immunoSEQ multiplex PCR, and the TCRdb table lists in-frame clones only, not all of them. This table holds under 300,000 clones, around 86% found once. The sequencing input was peripheral blood. The clonotype was recovered from a man aged 50 to 59 with acute or convalescent COVID-19. This chain links TRBV9 with TRBJ1-6, with D possibly TRBD1 on 5 matching bases. The CDR3 bases are TGTGCCAGCAGCGGCGGGGGGACTGGCTATAATTCACCCCTCCACTTT. Amino acids: CASSGGGTGYNSPLHF.